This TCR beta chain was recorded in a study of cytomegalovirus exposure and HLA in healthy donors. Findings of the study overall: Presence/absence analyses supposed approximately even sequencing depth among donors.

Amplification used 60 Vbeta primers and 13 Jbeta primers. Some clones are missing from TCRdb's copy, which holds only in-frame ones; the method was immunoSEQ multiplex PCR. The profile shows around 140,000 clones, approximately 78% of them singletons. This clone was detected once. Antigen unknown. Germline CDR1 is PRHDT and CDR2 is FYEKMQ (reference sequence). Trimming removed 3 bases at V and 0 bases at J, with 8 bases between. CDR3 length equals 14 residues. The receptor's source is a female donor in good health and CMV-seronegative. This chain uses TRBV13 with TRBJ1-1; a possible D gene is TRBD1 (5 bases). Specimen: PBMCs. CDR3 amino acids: CASSFGRVNTEAFF. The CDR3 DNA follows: TGTGCCAGCAGCTTTGGCAGGGTGAACACTGAAGCTTTCTTT.